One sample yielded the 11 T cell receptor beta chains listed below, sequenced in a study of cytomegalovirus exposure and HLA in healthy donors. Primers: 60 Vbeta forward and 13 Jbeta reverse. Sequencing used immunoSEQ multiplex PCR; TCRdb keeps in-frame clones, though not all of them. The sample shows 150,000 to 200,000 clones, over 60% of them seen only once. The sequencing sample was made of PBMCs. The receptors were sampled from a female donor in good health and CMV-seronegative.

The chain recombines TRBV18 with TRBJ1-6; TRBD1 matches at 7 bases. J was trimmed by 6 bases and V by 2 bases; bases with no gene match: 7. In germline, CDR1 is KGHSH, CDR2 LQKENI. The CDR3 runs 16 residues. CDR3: CASSPNRQGFNSPLHF. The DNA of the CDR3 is TGTGCCAGCTCACCAAACCGACAGGGTTTTAATTCACCCCTCCACTTT.

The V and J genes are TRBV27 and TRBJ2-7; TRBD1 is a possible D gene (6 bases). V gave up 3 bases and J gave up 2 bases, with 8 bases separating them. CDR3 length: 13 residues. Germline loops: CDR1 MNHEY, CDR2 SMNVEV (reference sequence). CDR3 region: CASSLGTPYEQYF. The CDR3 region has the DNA TGTGCCAGCAGTTTGGGGACACCCTACGAGCAGTACTTC.

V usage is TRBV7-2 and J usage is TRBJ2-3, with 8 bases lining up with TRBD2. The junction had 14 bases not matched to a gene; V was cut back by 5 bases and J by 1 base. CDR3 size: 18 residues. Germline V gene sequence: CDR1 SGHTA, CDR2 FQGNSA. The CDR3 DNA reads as TGTGCCAGCAGCCCCAGAGCCGGGACTAGTATCGGCACAGATACGCAGTATTTT. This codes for CASSPRAGTSIGTDTQYF. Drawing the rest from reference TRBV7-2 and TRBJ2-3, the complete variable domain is GAGVSQSPSNKVTEKGKDVELRCDPISGHTALYWYRQSLGQGLEFLIYFQGNSAPDKSGLPSDRFSAERTGGSVSTLTIQRTQQEDSAVYLCASSPRAGTSIGTDTQYFGPGTRLTVL.

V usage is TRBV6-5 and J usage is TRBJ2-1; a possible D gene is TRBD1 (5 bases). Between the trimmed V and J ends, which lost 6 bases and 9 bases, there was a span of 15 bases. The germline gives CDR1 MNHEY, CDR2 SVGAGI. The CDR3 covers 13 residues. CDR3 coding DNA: TGTGCCAGCAGGCTCCCACCTGACAGTGAGCAGTTCTTC. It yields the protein CASRLPPDSEQFF.

The CDR3 sequence is CASSKGQKETQYF. As DNA, the CDR3 is TGTGCCAGTAGTAAGGGACAGAAAGAGACCCAGTACTTC. The chain combines TRBV19 with TRBJ2-5; 7 bases line up with TRBD1. Germline CDR1 LNHDA, CDR2 SQIVND (reference sequence). The CDR3 extends over 13 amino acids. Unmatched junction bases numbered 2, after V lost 4 bases and J lost 3 bases.

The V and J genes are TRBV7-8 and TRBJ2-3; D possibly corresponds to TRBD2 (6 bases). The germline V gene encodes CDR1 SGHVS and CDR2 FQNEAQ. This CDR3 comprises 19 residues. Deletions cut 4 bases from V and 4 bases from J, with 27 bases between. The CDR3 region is CASSSKRGRAGPTPDTQYF. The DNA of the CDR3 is TGTGCCAGCAGCTCGAAACGGGGTCGGGCGGGACCCACTCCAGATACGCAGTATTTT. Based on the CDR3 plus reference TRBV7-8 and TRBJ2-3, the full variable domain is GAGVSQSPRYKVAKRGQDVALRCDPISGHVSLFWYQQALGQGPEFLTYFQNEAQLDKSGLPSDRFFAERPEGSVSTLKIQRTQQEDSAVYLCASSSKRGRAGPTPDTQYFGPGTRLTVL.

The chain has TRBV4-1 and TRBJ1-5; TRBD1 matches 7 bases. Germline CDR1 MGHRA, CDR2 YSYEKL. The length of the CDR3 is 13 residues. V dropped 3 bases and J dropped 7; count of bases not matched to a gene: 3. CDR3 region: CASSQTGQQPQHF. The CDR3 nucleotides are TGCGCCAGCAGCCAGACAGGGCAGCAGCCCCAGCATTTT.

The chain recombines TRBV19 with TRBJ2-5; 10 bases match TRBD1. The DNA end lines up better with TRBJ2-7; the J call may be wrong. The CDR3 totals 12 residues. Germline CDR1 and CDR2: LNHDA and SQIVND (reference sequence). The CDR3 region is CATPDRGYEQYF. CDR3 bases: TGTGCCACCCCGGACAGGGGGTACGAGCAGTACTTC.

For the CDR3, the DNA is TGCGCCAGCAGCCAAGAGGGGGGACCTTACAATGAGCAGTTCTTC. Amino acids: CASSQEGGPYNEQFF. The rearrangement links TRBV4-3 to TRBJ2-1; D possibly corresponds to TRBD2 (6 bases). This CDR3 spans 15 amino acids. Germline assignment: CDR1 LGHNA and CDR2 YSLEER. Trimming pared 0 bases from V and 4 bases from J, leaving 10 bases between.

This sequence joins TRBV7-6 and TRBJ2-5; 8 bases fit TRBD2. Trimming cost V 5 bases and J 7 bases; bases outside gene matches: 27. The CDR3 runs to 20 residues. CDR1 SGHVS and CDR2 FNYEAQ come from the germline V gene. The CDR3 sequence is CASSLGAGGSGQGTGRTQYF. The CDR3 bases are TGTGCCAGCAGCCTAGGGGCGGGAGGCTCCGGGCAGGGGACGGGGCGGACCCAGTACTTC.

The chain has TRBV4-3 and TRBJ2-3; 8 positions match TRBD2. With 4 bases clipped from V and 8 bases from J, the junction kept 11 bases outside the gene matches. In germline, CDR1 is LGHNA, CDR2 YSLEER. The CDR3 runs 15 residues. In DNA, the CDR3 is TGCGCCAGCAGCCGGACGGGCGGGGGGTCGTTTACGCAGTATTTT. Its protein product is CASSRTGGGSFTQYF.